This TCR beta chain was captured in a study of OX40 agonist ivuxolimab in advanced cancers. Clones were sequenced by immunoSEQ multiplex PCR, and TCRdb holds only the in-frame ones, with some missing. The repertoire holds approximately 68,000 clones, around 91% seen once, with 0.85% to 1% in the top ten. Trimming took off 6 bases at V and 0 bases at J, with 11 bases between the two ends. The germline CDR1 and CDR2 sequences are SQVTM and ANQGSEA. CDR3 length equals 13 residues. The genes are TRBV29-1 and TRBJ2-5; D is perhaps TRBD2 (6 bases). This TCR derives from an adult with an advanced solid tumor such as melanoma, head and neck, liver or kidney cancer. This specimen was CD4+ or CD8+ T cells sorted from blood, taken in a trial of the OX40 agonist ivuxolimab. The CDR3 nucleotides are TGCAGCGTCCCGGGGACTCACCAAGAGACCCAGTACTTC. This codes for CSVPGTHQETQYF.